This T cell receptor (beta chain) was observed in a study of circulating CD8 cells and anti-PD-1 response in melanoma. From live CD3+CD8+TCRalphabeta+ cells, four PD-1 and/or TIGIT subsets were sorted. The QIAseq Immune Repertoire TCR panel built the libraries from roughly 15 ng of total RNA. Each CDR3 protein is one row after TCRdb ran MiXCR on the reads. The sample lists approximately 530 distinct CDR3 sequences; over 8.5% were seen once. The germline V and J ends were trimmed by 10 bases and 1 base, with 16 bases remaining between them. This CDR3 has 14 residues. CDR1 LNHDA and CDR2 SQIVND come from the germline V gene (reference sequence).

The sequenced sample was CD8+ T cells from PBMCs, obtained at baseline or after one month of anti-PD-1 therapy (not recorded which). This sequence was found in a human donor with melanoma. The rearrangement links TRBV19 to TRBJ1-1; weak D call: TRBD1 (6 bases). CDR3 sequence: CATQGKLGNTEAFF. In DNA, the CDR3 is TGTGCCACCCAGGGGAAATTAGGGAACACTGAAGCTTTCTTT.